This T cell receptor beta chain was found in a study of read filtering for tumor transcriptome and immune sequencing. Whole-study context: IR-seq gave about 3.5 to 11 million TCR reads per sample; RNA-seq gave about 75 to 1,300.

Many counts were recorded for this clonotype. The library was built from about 400 ng RNA with molecular barcoded adaptors for alpha/delta and beta/gamma chains. From the reads, TCRdb called clonotypes with MiXCR, one entry per CDR3 protein. The sample consists of roughly 59,000 distinct CDR3 sequences, roughly 19% of them appearing once. Per germline, CDR1 SGHDN and CDR2 FVKESK. CDR3 length: 11 amino acids. The V gene lost 1 base and the J gene lost 8 bases, with 3 bases spanning the gap. The chain carries TRBV14 and TRBJ2-1; D unclear. The clonotype comes from a donor at least 40 years old with multiple myeloma. Source material: a population of CD138-negative cells sorted from bone marrow. CDR3 sequence (DNA): TGTGCCAGCAGCCAAGTTTATGAGCAGTTCTTC. Protein sequence: CASSQVYEQFF.